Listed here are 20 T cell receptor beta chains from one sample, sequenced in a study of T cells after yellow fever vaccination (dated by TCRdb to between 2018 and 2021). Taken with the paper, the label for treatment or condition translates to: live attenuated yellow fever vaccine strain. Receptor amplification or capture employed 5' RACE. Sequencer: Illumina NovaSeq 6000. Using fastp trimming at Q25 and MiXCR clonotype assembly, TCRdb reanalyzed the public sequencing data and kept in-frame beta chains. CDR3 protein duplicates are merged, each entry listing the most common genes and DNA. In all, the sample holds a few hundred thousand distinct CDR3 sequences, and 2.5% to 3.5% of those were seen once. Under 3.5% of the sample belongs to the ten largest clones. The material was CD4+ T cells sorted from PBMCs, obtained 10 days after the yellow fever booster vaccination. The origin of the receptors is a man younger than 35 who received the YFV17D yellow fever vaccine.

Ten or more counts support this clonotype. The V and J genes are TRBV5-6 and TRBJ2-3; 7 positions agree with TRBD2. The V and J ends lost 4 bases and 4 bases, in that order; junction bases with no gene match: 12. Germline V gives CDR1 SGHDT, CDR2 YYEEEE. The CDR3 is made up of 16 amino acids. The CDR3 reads CASSRGVLRDSDTQYF. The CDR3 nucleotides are TGTGCCAGCAGCCGGGGGGTGCTACGGGACTCAGATACGCAGTATTTT.

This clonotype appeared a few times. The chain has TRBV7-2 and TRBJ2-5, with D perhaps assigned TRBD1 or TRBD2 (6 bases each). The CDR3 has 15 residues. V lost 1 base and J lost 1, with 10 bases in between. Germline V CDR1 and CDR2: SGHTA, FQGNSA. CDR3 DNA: TGTGCCAGCAGCTTAGTGGGGGGCCTCCAAGAGACCCAGTACTTC. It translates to CASSLVGGLQETQYF.

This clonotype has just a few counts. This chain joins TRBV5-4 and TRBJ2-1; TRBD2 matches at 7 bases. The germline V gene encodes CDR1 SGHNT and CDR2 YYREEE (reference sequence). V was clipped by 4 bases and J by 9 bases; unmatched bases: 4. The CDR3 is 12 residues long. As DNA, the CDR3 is TGTGCCAGCAGCCCGGGAGGCGGTGAGCAGTTCTTC. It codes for CASSPGGGEQFF.

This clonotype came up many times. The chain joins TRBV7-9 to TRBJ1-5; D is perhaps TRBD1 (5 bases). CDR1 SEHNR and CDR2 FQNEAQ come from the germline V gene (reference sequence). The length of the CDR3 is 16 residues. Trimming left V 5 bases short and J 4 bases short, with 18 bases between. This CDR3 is CASSGGGGRVNQPQHF. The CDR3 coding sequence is TGTGCCAGCAGCGGGGGAGGCGGGCGCGTAAATCAGCCCCAGCATTTT.

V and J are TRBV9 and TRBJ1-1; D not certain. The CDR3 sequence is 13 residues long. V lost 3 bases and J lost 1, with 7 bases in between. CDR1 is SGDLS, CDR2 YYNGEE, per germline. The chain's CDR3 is CASSAFGNTEAFF. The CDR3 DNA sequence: TGTGCCAGCAGCGCCTTTGGGAACACTGAAGCTTTCTTT.

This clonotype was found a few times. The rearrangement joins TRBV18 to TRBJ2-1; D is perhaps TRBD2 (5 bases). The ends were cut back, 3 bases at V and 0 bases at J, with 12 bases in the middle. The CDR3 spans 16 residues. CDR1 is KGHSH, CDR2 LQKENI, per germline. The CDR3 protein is CASSPLNGNSYNEQFF. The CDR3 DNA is TGTGCCAGCTCACCGCTAAACGGGAACTCCTACAATGAGCAGTTCTTC.

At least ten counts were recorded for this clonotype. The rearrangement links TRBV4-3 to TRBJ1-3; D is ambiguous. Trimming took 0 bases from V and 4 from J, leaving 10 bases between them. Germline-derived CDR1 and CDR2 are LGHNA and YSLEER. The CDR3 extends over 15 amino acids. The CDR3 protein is CASSQDIGSGNTIYF. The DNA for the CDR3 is TGCGCCAGCAGCCAAGATATAGGCAGCGGAAACACCATATATTTT.

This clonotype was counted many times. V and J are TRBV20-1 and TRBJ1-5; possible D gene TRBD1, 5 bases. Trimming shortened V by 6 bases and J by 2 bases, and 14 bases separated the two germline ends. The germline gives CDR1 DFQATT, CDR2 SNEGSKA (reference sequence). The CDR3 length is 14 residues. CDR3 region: CSALPGSRNQPQHF. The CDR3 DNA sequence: TGCAGTGCACTTCCAGGGAGTCGCAATCAGCCCCAGCATTTT.

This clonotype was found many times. CDR3 nucleotides: TGTGCCAGCAGATATGGGACAGGCGGAATAAACACCATATATTTT. This translates into CASRYGTGGINTIYF. This rearrangement joins TRBV12-3 or TRBV12-4 to TRBJ1-3; TRBD1 matches 8 bases. The CDR3 contains 15 residues. With 6 bases clipped from V and 6 bases from J, the junction kept 10 bases outside the gene matches.

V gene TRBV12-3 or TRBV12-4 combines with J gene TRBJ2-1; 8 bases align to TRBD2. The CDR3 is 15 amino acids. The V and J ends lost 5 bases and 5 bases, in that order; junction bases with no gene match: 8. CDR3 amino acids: CASSPRGLGNNEQFF. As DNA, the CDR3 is TGTGCCAGCAGTCCCAGGGGACTAGGGAACAATGAGCAGTTCTTC.

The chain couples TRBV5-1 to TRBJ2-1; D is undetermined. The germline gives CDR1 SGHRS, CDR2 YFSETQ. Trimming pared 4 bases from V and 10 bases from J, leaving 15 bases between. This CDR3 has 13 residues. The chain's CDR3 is CASSRPSTPEQFF. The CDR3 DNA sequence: TGCGCCAGCAGCCGGCCCTCGACACCCGAGCAGTTCTTC.

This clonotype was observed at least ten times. This chain's CDR3 is CSARTGATNEKLFF. The CDR3 bases are TGCAGTGCTAGGACAGGCGCAACTAATGAAAAACTGTTTTTT. This chain links TRBV20-1 with TRBJ1-4, with a tentative D call TRBD1 (6 bases). V was trimmed by 3 bases and J by 0 bases, leaving 8 bases between them. The CDR3 loop spans 14 amino acids. Germline V CDR1 and CDR2: DFQATT, SNEGSKA (reference sequence).

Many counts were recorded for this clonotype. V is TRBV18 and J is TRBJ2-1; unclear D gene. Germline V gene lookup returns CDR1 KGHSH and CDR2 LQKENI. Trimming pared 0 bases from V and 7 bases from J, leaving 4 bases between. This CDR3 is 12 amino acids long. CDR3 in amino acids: CASSPPRNEQFF. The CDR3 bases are TGTGCCAGCTCACCACCCCGGAATGAGCAGTTCTTC.

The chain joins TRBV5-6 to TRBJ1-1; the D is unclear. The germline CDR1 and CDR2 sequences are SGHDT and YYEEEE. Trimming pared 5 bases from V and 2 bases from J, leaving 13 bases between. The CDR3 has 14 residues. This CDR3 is CASRGNGRNTEAFF. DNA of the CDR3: TGTGCCAGCAGGGGGAACGGGCGCAACACTGAAGCTTTCTTT.

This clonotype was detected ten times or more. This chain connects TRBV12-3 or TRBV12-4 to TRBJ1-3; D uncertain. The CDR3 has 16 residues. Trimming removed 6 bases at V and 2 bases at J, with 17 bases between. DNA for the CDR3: TGTGCCAGCAGCCCGGTGGGCAGGAAGGCTGGAAACACCATATATTTT. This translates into CASSPVGRKAGNTIYF.

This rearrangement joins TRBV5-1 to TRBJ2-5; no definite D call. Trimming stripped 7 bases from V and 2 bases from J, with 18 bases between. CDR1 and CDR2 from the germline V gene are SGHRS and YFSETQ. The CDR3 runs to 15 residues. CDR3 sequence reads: CASHQVSPRQETQYF. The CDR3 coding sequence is TGCGCCAGCCATCAGGTCTCCCCTCGACAAGAGACCCAGTACTTC.

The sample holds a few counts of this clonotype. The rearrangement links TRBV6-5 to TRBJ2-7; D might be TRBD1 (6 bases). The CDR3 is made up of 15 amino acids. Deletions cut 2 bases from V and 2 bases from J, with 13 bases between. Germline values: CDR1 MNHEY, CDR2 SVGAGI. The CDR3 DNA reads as TGTGCCAGCAGTTACACGAGGGGGAGACCCTACGAGCAGTACTTC. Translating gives CASSYTRGRPYEQYF.

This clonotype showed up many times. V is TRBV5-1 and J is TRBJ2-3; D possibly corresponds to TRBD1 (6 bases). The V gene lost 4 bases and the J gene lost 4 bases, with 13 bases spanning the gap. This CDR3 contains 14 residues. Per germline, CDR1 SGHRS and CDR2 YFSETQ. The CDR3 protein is CASSGNRAADTQYF. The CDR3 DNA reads TGCGCCAGCAGCGGAAACAGGGCGGCAGATACGCAGTATTTT.

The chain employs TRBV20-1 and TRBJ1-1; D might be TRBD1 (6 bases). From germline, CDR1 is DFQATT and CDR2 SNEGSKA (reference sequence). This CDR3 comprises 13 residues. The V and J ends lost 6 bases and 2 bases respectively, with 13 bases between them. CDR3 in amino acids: CSARDTSNTEAFF. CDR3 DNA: TGCAGTGCGCGGGACACCTCAAACACTGAAGCTTTCTTT.

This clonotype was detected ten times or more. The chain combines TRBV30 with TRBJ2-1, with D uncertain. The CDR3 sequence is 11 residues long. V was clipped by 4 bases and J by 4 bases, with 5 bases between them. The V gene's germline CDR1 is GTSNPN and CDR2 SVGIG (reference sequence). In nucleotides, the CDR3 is TGTGCCTGGACTGGGTACAATGAGCAGTTCTTC. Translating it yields CAWTGYNEQFF.